This T cell receptor beta chain was recovered during a study of CD4+ T cells in melanoma. Notes on the study in general: CD8+ T cell, macrophage and B cell function reportedly correlated with neoantigen-specific CD4+ T cells.

TCRdb's table, derived via immunoSEQ multiplex PCR, lists solely in-frame clones and lacks some. Of about 10,000 clones listed, around 67% are singletons. From germline, CDR1 is SNHLY and CDR2 FYNNEI. CDR3 size: 14 residues. The V end lost 5 bases, the J end lost 0 bases, and 10 bases lay between the germline ends. This clone appeared a single time. Its specificity is not known. The receptor was isolated from a human donor with melanoma. The genes are TRBV2 and TRBJ2-5, with D maybe TRBD1 (5 bases). Input material: cells from a culture (not recorded whether cultured in vitro). In DNA form, the CDR3 reads TGTGCCAGCAGTCTGGACATAAACCAAGAGACCCAGTACTTC. Translation gives CASSLDINQETQYF.